Here is one TCR beta chain with its context. The antigen remains undetermined. The CDR3 loop spans 14 amino acids. With 7 bases removed from V and 1 base from J, the gap between germline ends came to 11 bases. Germline CDR1 MNHEY, CDR2 SVGEGT. TCRdb processed the 5' RACE reads anew with MiXCR; each CDR3 protein has one entry. The table lists around 410,000 distinct CDR3 sequences, 23% of them singletons. This sample stems from a study of T-cell memory formation after mild COVID-19. Findings of the study overall: The study found contracting CD4+ clones mainly in CM and EM and contracting CD8+ clones in EMRA.

Sequencing input: PBMCs or a T cell subset sorted from them (not recorded which). This receptor was obtained from an adult woman who had mild COVID-19 (a few samples of this study predate the infection). Cell type and time point are not known. The chain has TRBV6-2 or TRBV6-3 and TRBJ2-1, with D tentatively TRBD2 (6 bases). The CDR3 DNA reads TGTGCCAGCACCCGGGGGTGGTCCTACAATGAGCAGTTCTTC. This gives the protein CASTRGWSYNEQFF.